This TCR beta chain was found in a study of blood T cell repertoires in COVID-19. The germline V gene has CDR1 LNHDA and CDR2 SQIVND (reference sequence). The CDR3 length is 14 residues. Trimming removed 7 bases from V and 4 bases from J; junction bases left unmatched: 4. Produced via immunoSEQ multiplex PCR; TCRdb's table is partial and in-frame only. The sample carries more than 150,000 clones, around 90% recorded once. The chain uses TRBV19 and TRBJ2-1; 10 positions agree with TRBD2. The clonotype originates from a man aged 40-49 years with acute or convalescent COVID-19. The sequenced sample consisted of peripheral blood. The CDR3 sequence: CASTRTSGYNEQFF. The DNA for the CDR3 is TGTGCCAGTACCAGGACTAGCGGATACAATGAGCAGTTCTTC.